Listed here are 18 T cell receptor beta chains from one sample, sequenced in a study of CD8+CD57+ T cells in acquired aplastic anemia. Both TCR beta VDJ combination and CDR3 sequence profiling were carried out. Genomic DNA was the template for this profiling. TCRdb reanalysed the reads using MiXCR and keeps one entry per CDR3 protein. The data show 150,000 to 200,000 distinct CDR3 sequences, about half seen once. An expansion of CD8+CD57+ cells by flow cytometry had been shown in patients chosen for sequencing. Sequencing was done on a sample of sorted CD4+, CD8+, or CD8+CD57+ T cells (not recorded which) from PBMCs. The receptors shown here come from a human donor with aplastic anemia.

The chain joins TRBV20-1 to TRBJ2-3; TRBD2 aligns across 7 bases. CDR1 and CDR2 (germline): DFQATT, SNEGSKA (reference sequence). V was clipped by 6 bases and J by 4 bases; unmatched bases: 22. This CDR3 is built from 18 residues. The CDR3, as DNA: TGCAGTGCCACGCTCCAGTCAGCGGGGTCAAGTCACCCAGATACGCAGTATTTT. Amino acid sequence: CSATLQSAGSSHPDTQYF.

In nucleotides, the CDR3 is TGTGCCAGCAGCTCGGCGGACCTTACGGCGAATGCCGGGGAGCTGTTTTTT. Its protein is CASSSADLTANAGELFF. The chain uses TRBV5-4 and TRBJ2-2; no firm D call. Germline CDR1 SGHNT, CDR2 YYREEE (reference sequence). V shed 3 bases and J shed 6 bases, with 21 bases lying between them. The CDR3 runs 17 residues.

There are many counts of this clonotype. CDR3 bases: TGTGCCACCAACTCAAGGGGCCATGGCTACACCTTC. Translated, it gives CATNSRGHGYTF. J is TRBJ1-2 and V is TRBV19, with D tentatively TRBD1 (5 bases). The CDR3 has 12 amino acids. Germline V gene lookup returns CDR1 LNHDA and CDR2 SQIVND (reference sequence). V lost 10 bases and J lost 6, with 15 bases in between.

This clonotype was recorded a few times. The rearrangement links TRBV15 to TRBJ2-1; D ambiguous. Germline-derived CDR1 and CDR2 are LNHNV and YYDKDF (reference sequence). The CDR3 consists of 12 residues. V was pared by 0 bases and J by 11 bases, with 8 bases between. The CDR3 spells CATSRDNQKQFF. For the CDR3, the DNA is TGTGCCACCAGCAGAGATAACCAGAAGCAGTTCTTC.

The sample holds many counts of this clonotype. The rearrangement joins TRBV5-1 to TRBJ2-3, with 11 bases identical to TRBD2. The CDR3 is 15 residues long. With V trimmed by 3 bases and J by 3 bases, 3 bases remained unmatched. CDR1 and CDR2 from the germline V gene are SGHRS and YFSETQ. For the CDR3, the DNA is TGCGCCAGCAGCTCCCTAGCGGGAGGAACAGATACGCAGTATTTT. Translation: CASSSLAGGTDTQYF.

V gene TRBV7-6 combines with J gene TRBJ2-7; TRBD1 or TRBD2 may be the D gene (5 bases each). This CDR3 region has 14 residues. V dropped 3 bases and J dropped 5 bases, with 14 bases sitting between them. The germline V gene has CDR1 SGHVS and CDR2 FNYEAQ. The CDR3 sequence is CASSFGTGRDEQYF. For the CDR3, the DNA is TGTGCCAGCAGCTTCGGGACCGGACGGGACGAGCAGTACTTC.

The rearrangement uses TRBV5-1 and TRBJ2-5; 13 positions match TRBD2. V shed 4 bases and J 0 bases; nucleotides not matched to a gene: 9. CDR1 and CDR2 from the germline V gene are SGHRS and YFSETQ. The CDR3 is made up of 18 amino acids. CDR3 DNA sequence: TGCGCCAGCAGCATCGGACTAGCGGGGGCCTCGTACCAAGAGACCCAGTACTTC. Translation gives CASSIGLAGASYQETQYF.

The rearrangement links TRBV6-1 to TRBJ2-1, with 7 positions matching TRBD2. From germline, CDR1 is MNHNS and CDR2 SASEGT. V shed 4 bases, J shed 7 bases, and the junction held 22 bases outside the gene matches. The CDR3 has 19 amino acids. DNA for the CDR3: TGTGCCAGCAGTGGTCAACTGATCGGAGCGGGAATATCTCATAATGAGCAGTTCTTC. Its protein is CASSGQLIGAGISHNEQFF.

The CDR3 here is CAWRPGTYEQYF. The CDR3, as DNA: TGTGCCTGGCGGCCGGGCACCTACGAGCAGTACTTC. The V call is TRBV27, the J call TRBJ2-7, with D hard to call. The CDR3 is 12 residues long. Germline CDR1 and CDR2: MNHEY and SMNVEV (reference sequence). Trimming removed 11 bases from V and 2 bases from J, with 13 bases in between.

Many counts were recorded for this clonotype. The chain uses TRBV12-3 or TRBV12-4 and TRBJ2-7; TRBD2 matches 10 bases. The CDR3 is 16 residues long. The V segment lost 0 bases and the J segment 4 bases; nucleotides outside the gene matches: 6. The CDR3 protein is CASSLALAGVSYEQYF. The CDR3 nucleotides are TGTGCCAGCAGTTTAGCGCTAGCGGGAGTTTCTTACGAGCAGTACTTC.

This clonotype was seen once. The chain is built from TRBV25-1 and TRBJ1-2, with 12 bases that match TRBD1. In germline, CDR1 is MGHDK, CDR2 SYGVNS. This CDR3 is 17 amino acids long. J was trimmed by 8 bases and V by 1 base; bases with no gene match: 11. CDR3 region: CASSELGNGDRGRGYTF. CDR3 bases: TGTGCCAGCAGTGAATTGGGGAATGGGGACAGGGGGCGCGGCTACACCTTC.

The V call is TRBV29-1, the J call TRBJ2-1; D is perhaps TRBD1 or TRBD2 (6 bases each). CDR3 length: 15 amino acids. The V gene's germline CDR1 is SQVTM and CDR2 ANQGSEA. V was trimmed by 8 bases and J by 9 bases, leaving 26 bases between them. The CDR3 sequence is CSTAGTPSTVSEQFF. CDR3 DNA: TGCAGCACTGCGGGGACACCGAGCACCGTCAGTGAGCAGTTCTTC.

The chain couples TRBV14 to TRBJ2-7; tentative D call: TRBD2 (6 bases). The CDR3 has 14 residues. Germline CDR1 SGHDN, CDR2 FVKESK. Trimming shortened V by 6 bases and J by 3 bases, and 15 bases separated the two germline ends. The CDR3 sequence is CASSRGILGYEQYF. The DNA for the CDR3 is TGTGCCAGCAGTCGGGGGATCCTTGGCTACGAGCAGTACTTC.

This clonotype was detected many times. This chain links TRBV11-1 with TRBJ2-3; D is tentatively TRBD1 or TRBD2 (7 bases each). CDR3 size: 19 residues. Germline CDR1 reads SGHAT; CDR2 reads FQDESV (reference sequence). V was pared by 4 bases and J by 2 bases, with 25 bases between. The CDR3 spells CASSSSRPLQGRATDTQYF. For the CDR3, the DNA is TGTGCCAGCAGCTCTTCCCGCCCTCTACAGGGGAGGGCCACAGATACGCAGTATTTT. The variable domain in full, completed from reference TRBV11-1 and TRBJ2-3, reads EAEVAQSPRYKITEKSQAVAFWCDPISGHATLYWYRQILGQGPELLVQFQDESVVDDSQLPKDRFSAERLKGVDSTLKIQPAELGDSAMYLCASSSSRPLQGRATDTQYFGPGTRLTVL.

This clonotype was counted ten times or more. This chain connects TRBV20-1 to TRBJ2-5; D not certain. The CDR3 loop spans 14 amino acids. Trimming took 2 bases from V and 4 from J, leaving 14 bases between them. The germline V gene encodes CDR1 DFQATT and CDR2 SNEGSKA (reference sequence). This CDR3 reads CSARPTTPPETQYF. CDR3 nucleotides: TGCAGTGCTAGACCAACGACACCCCCAGAGACCCAGTACTTC.

About this clonotype: A junction boundary mismatches the germline segment, possibly from a read error. This chain links TRBV4-3 with TRBJ1-2; D is perhaps TRBD1 (5 bases). Germline lookup yields CDR1 LGHNA and CDR2 YSLEER. The CDR3 length is 15 residues. The CDR3 nucleotides are TGCGCCATCAGCCAAGGGGCCGGGGGGAACTATGGCTACACCTTC. Its translation is CAISQGAGGNYGYTF.

Ten or more counts support this clonotype. The chain employs TRBV6-2 or TRBV6-3 and TRBJ2-3, with D hard to call. CDR3 length equals 17 residues. V lost 2 bases and J 0 bases, leaving 15 bases between the germline ends. Looked up from germline, CDR1 is MNHEY and CDR2 is SVGEGT. The DNA of the CDR3 is TGTGCCAGCAGTTACGACGGTTCACCCTTCAGCACAGATACGCAGTATTTT. Its translation is CASSYDGSPFSTDTQYF.

The chain recombines TRBV9 with TRBJ2-7; D is undetermined. This CDR3 comprises 15 residues. V lost 4 bases to trimming and J lost 0 bases, with 14 bases between them. The germline V gene has CDR1 SGDLS and CDR2 YYNGEE. The CDR3 reads CASSPQQTPSYEQYF. The CDR3 DNA is TGTGCCAGCAGCCCCCAGCAGACGCCCTCCTACGAGCAGTACTTC.